One and the same sample provided the 13 T cell receptor beta chains below, sequenced in a study of human T cells and chemical hapten exposure. The time point here: patch test 1, 2 weeks after DPC sensitization. Regarding treatment: therapeutic diphenylcyclopropenone sensitization with weekly scalp DPC. TCRdb re-analysed the RACE reads in MiXCR, keeping a single row per CDR3 protein. The table shows tens of thousands of distinct CDR3 sequences, with about 10% occurring only once. The specimen comprised whole blood, sampled in connection with sensitization to the hapten diphenylcyclopropenone (DPC). These receptors all come from a man aged 40-49 years with alopecia areata. Some clones in this sample may be carry-over from other donors' samples.

Only a few counts were recorded for this clonotype. V and J are TRBV6-2 or TRBV6-3 and TRBJ1-5; the D is unclear. V gave up 5 bases and J gave up 1 base, with 12 bases separating them. The CDR3 has 15 amino acids. Germline values: CDR1 MNHEY, CDR2 SVGEGT. CDR3: CASSLGRLSNQPQHF. DNA of the CDR3: TGTGCCAGCAGTCTAGGACGGCTAAGCAATCAGCCCCAGCATTTT.

This clonotype was counted a few times. The V gene is TRBV7-3, the J gene TRBJ2-2; 13 bases agree with TRBD2. Germline-derived CDR1 and CDR2 are SGHTA and FQGTGA. The J segment lost 6 bases and the V segment lost 5 bases, leaving 6 bases of the junction unmatched. The CDR3 sequence is 16 residues long. CDR3 nucleotide sequence: TGTGCCAGCAGCCCCGGGACTAGCGGGATTGCCGGGGAGCTGTTTTTT. It yields the protein CASSPGTSGIAGELFF. Using reference TRBV7-3 and TRBJ2-2 for the parts outside the CDR3, the full variable domain is GAGVSQTPSNKVTEKGKYVELRCDPISGHTALYWYRQSLGQGPEFLIYFQGTGAADDSGLPNDRFFAVRPEGSVSTLKIQRTERGDSAVYLCASSPGTSGIAGELFFGEGSRLTVL.

This chain joins TRBV9 and TRBJ2-2; D not certain. The CDR3 sequence is 13 residues long. V gave up 4 bases and J gave up 5 bases, with 9 bases separating them. Germline V lookup: CDR1 SGDLS, CDR2 YYNGEE. This CDR3 is CASSPTATGELFF. Written as DNA, the CDR3 is TGTGCCAGCAGCCCTACAGCTACCGGGGAGCTGTTTTTT.

J is TRBJ2-7 and V is TRBV6-5; 7 nucleotides match TRBD2. From germline, CDR1 is MNHEY and CDR2 SVGAGI. V lost 8 bases and J lost 4; bases outside the gene matches: 8. The CDR3 length is 13 residues. CDR3 coding DNA: TGTGCCAGCCGACGAGGACTAGATTACGAGCAGTACTTC. Residues: CASRRGLDYEQYF.

A few counts support this clonotype. This sequence joins TRBV5-1 and TRBJ1-1, with no clear D. Trimming cost V 4 bases and J 6 bases, with 13 bases left between them. The CDR3 runs to 13 residues. Germline V gene sequence: CDR1 SGHRS, CDR2 YFSETQ. The CDR3 spells CASSLTSGAEAFF. The DNA for the CDR3 is TGCGCCAGCAGCCTGACTTCCGGGGCTGAAGCTTTCTTT. Drawing the rest from reference TRBV5-1 and TRBJ1-1, the complete variable domain is KAGVTQTPRYLIKTRGQQVTLSCSPISGHRSVSWYQQTPGQGLQFLFEYFSETQRNKGNFPGRFSGRQFSNSRSEMNVSTLELGDSALYLCASSLTSGAEAFFGQGTRLTVV.

As to this clonotype: The missing conserved phenylalanine or tryptophan at the end of this CDR3 makes a read error likely. The rearrangement links TRBV29-1 to TRBJ2-3; 8 bases align to TRBD1. Germline V gene lookup returns CDR1 SQVTM and CDR2 ANQGSEA. Trimming took 7 bases from V and 4 from J; bases not matched to a gene: 7. CDR3 length equals 13 residues. CDR3 coding DNA: TGCAGCGCCCATAGGACAGGGCCAGATACGCAGTATTCT. Protein product: CSAHRTGPDTQYS.

This sequence joins TRBV6-2 or TRBV6-3 and TRBJ2-2; D call uncertain. The CDR3 extends over 11 amino acids. V lost 3 bases, J lost 7 bases, and 3 bases lay in between. Germline values: CDR1 MNHEY, CDR2 SVGEGT. The CDR3 is CASSYFGELFF. The CDR3, as DNA: TGTGCCAGCAGTTATTTCGGGGAGCTGTTTTTT.

A few counts support this clonotype. The rearrangement uses TRBV12-3 or TRBV12-4 and TRBJ2-2, with TRBD2 identical over 11 bases. CDR3 length: 17 amino acids. Unmatched junction bases numbered 9, after V lost 6 bases and J lost 3 bases. This CDR3 reads CASRSSGRVSDTGELFF. In DNA form, the CDR3 reads TGTGCCAGCAGGAGTAGCGGGAGGGTCAGTGACACCGGGGAGCTGTTTTTT.

The chain recombines TRBV5-4 with TRBJ1-1; the D is unclear. Per germline, CDR1 SGHNT and CDR2 YYREEE (reference sequence). The CDR3 has 14 amino acids. The ends were cut back, 0 bases at V and 7 bases at J, with 13 bases in the middle. CDR3 coding DNA: TGTGCCAGCAGCTTGGTCACAACCAGCAGTGAAGCTTTCTTT. Its protein product is CASSLVTTSSEAFF.

The rearrangement uses TRBV6-2 or TRBV6-3 and TRBJ2-1; tentative D call: TRBD2 (8 bases). The V and J ends lost 2 bases and 7 bases respectively, with 18 bases between them. The CDR3 runs 16 residues. Germline V gene data show CDR1 as MNHEY and CDR2 as SVGEGT. CDR3: CASSYAGVAGQNEQFF. The CDR3 nucleotides are TGTGCCAGCAGTTACGCGGGGGTAGCGGGACAGAATGAGCAGTTCTTC.

This chain links TRBV28 with TRBJ2-3, with 7 bases identical to TRBD2. Unmatched junction bases numbered 3, after V lost 5 bases and J lost 7 bases. CDR3 length: 12 amino acids. Per germline, CDR1 MDHEN and CDR2 SYDVKM. The CDR3 sequence is CASSPAGYTQYF. The CDR3 DNA reads as TGTGCCAGCAGTCCAGCGGGGTATACGCAGTATTTT.

Many counts were recorded for this clonotype. This chain links TRBV6-2 or TRBV6-3 with TRBJ1-4; tentative D call: TRBD1 (6 bases). Per the germline V gene, CDR1 is MNHEY and CDR2 is SVGEGT. Between the trimmed V and J ends, which lost 6 bases and 7 bases, there was a span of 15 bases. The CDR3 totals 14 residues. Here the CDR3 reads CASRPTGIGEKLFF. DNA of the CDR3: TGTGCCAGCAGACCCACAGGGATCGGTGAAAAACTGTTTTTT.

This clonotype was counted ten times or more. The chain couples TRBV20-1 to TRBJ1-1; TRBD1 matches at 11 bases. CDR1 DFQATT and CDR2 SNEGSKA come from the germline V gene (reference sequence). The CDR3 totals 12 residues. After removal of 7 bases from V and 11 bases from J, the junction contained 9 bases not matched to a gene. CDR3 DNA sequence: TGCAGTGTTCCGGGACAGGGGGTAGGCGCTTTCTTT. It is translated as CSVPGQGVGAFF.